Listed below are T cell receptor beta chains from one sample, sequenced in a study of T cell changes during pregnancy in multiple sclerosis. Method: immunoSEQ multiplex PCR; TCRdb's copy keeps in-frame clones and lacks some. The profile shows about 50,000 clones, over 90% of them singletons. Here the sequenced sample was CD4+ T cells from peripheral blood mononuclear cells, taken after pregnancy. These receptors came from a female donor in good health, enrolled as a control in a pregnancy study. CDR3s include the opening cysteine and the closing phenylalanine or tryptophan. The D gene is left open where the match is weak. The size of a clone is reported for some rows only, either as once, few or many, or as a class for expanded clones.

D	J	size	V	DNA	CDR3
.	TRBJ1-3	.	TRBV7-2	TGTGCCAGCAGCTTAGACTATGGAAACACCATATATTTT	CASSLDYGNTIYF
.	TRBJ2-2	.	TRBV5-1	TGCGCCAGCAGCTTGCTAGGGGGTGCGAACACCGGGGAGCTGTTTTTT	CASSLLGGANTGELFF
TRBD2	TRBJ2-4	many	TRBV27	TGTGCCAGCAGTTTAGGGGCGGGAGGGGCTCAGGACATTCAGTACTTC	CASSLGAGGAQDIQYF
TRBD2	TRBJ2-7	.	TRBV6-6	TGTGCCAGCAGACCGCTGGCGGGGGGGCCCGAGCAGTACTTC	CASRPLAGGPEQYF
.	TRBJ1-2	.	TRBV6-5	TGTGCCAGCAGTTACGGGGCGAACTATGGCTACACCTTC	CASSYGANYGYTF
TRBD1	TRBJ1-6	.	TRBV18	TGTGCCAGCTCACGAGACAGGGGGGACAGGTCACCCCTCCACTTT	CASSRDRGDRSPLHF
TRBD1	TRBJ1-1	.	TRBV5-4	TGTGCCAGCAACCCAGGGGGCCGGGGCACTGAAGCTTTCTTT	CASNPGGRGTEAFF
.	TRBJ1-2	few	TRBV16	TGTGCCAGCAGCCAATGGGGCAGCTATGGCTACACCTTC	CASSQWGSYGYTF
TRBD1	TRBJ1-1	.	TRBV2	TGTGCCAGCAGTGGGACAGGGGGCCTTTACTCTGAAGCTTTCTTT	CASSGTGGLYSEAFF
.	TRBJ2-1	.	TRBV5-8	TGTGCCAGCAGCTCCCTCGGGTCCGGATACAATGAGCAGTTCTTC	CASSSLGSGYNEQFF
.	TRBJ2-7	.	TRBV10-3	TGTGCCATCAGTGAGTCGGTCGAGCGGAACTCCTACGAGCAGTACTTC	CAISESVERNSYEQYF
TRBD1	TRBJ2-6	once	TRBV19	TGTGCCAGTAGTGCCGGGACAGCAAACGCTCCTGGGGCCAACGTCCTGACTTTC	CASSAGTANAPGANVLTF
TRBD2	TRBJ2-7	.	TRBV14	TGTGCCAGCAGCCAAGAAAATAGCGGGGTAGGGGAGCAGTACTTC	CASSQENSGVGEQYF
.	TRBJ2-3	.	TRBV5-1	TGCGCCAGCAGCTTGAGGGGGACCGGCACAGATACGCAGTATTTT	CASSLRGTGTDTQYF
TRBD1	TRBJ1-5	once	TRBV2	TGTGCCAGCAAACAGGGGGCGAATCAGCCCCAGCATTTT	CASKQGANQPQHF
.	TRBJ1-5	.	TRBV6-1	TGTGCCAGCAGTGAAGTTTTGGGGGGGACGGGCCAGCCCCAGCATTTT	CASSEVLGGTGQPQHF
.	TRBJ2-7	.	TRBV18	TGTGCCAGCTCACCAATGGACAGTTTACCCTACGAGCAGTACTTC	CASSPMDSLPYEQYF
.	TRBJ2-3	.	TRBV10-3	TGTGCCATCAGTGAGTCGACTCGGGATTCTTCTGCGCAGTATTTT	CAISESTRDSSAQYF
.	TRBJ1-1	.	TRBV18	TGTGCCAGCTCACCAGGGGCGAACACTGAAGCTTTCTTT	CASSPGANTEAFF
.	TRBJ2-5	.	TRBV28	TGTGCCAGCAGTTTCAGTCCCAGACAAGAGACCCAGTACTTC	CASSFSPRQETQYF
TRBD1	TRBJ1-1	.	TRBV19	TGTGCCAGTAGTATAGCCCCGGACAGGGGAACTGAAGCTTTCTTT	CASSIAPDRGTEAFF
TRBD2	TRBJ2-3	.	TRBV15	TGTGCCACGGATAGAGCGGGAGGGACAGATACGCAGTATTTT	CATDRAGGTDTQYF
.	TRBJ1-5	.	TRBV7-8	TGTGCCAGCAGCCAAAACAACATAAGGGGGAGCAATCAGCCCCAGCATTTT	CASSQNNIRGSNQPQHF
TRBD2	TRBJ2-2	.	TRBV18	TGTGCCAGCTCCGAAATACTAGCGGGAGAGACCGGGGAGCTGTTTTTT	CASSEILAGETGELFF